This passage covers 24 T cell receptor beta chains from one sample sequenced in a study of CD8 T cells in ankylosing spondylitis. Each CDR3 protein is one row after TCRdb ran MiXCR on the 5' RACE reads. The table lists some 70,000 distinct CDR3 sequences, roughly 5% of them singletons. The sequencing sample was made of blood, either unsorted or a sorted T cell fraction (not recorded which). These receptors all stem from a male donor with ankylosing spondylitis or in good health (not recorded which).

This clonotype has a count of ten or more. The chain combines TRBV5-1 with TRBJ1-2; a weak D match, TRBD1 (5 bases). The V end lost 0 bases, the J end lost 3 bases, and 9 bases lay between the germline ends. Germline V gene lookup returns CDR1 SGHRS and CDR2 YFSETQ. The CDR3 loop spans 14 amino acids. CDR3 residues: CASSLVGGDYGYTF. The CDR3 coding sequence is TGCGCCAGCAGCTTGGTCGGAGGGGACTATGGCTACACCTTC.

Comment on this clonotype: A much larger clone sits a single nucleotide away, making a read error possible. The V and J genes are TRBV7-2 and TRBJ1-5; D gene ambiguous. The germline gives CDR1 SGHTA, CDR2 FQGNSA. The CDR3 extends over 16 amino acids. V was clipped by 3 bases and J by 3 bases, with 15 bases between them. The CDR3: CASSFQGSGDNQPQHF. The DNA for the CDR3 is TGTGCCAGCAGCTTCCAAGGGTCTGGGGACAATCAGCCCCAGCATTTT. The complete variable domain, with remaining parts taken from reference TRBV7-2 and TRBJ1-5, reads GAGVSQSPSNKVTEKGKDVELRCDPISGHTALYWYRQSLGQGLEFLIYFQGNSAPDKSGLPSDRFSAERTGGSVSTLTIQRTQQEDSAVYLCASSFQGSGDNQPQHFGDGTRLSIL.

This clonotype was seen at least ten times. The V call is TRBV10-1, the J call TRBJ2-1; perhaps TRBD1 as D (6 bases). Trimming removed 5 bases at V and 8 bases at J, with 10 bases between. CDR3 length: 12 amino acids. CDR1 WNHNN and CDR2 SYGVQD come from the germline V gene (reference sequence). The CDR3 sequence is CASSSRGDEQFF. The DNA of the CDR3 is TGCGCCAGCAGTAGCAGGGGCGATGAGCAGTTCTTC.

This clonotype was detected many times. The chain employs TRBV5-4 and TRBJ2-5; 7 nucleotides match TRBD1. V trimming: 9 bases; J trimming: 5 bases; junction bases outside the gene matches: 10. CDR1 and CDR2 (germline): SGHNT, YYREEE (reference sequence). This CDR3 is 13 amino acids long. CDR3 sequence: CATRTTGVETQYF. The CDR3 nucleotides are TGTGCCACCAGAACTACAGGGGTGGAGACCCAGTACTTC.

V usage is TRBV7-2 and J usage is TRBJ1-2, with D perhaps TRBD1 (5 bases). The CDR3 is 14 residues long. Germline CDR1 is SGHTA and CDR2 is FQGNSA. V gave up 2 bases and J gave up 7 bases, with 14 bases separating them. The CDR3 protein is CASSLKGTASGYTF. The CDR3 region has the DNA TGTGCCAGCAGCTTAAAGGGGACGGCGAGTGGCTACACCTTC.

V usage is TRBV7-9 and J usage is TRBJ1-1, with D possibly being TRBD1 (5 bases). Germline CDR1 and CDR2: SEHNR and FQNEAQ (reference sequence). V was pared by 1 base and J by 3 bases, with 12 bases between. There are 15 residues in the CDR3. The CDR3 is CASSLEDIRYTEAFF. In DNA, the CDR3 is TGTGCCAGCAGCTTAGAGGACATTCGTTACACTGAAGCTTTCTTT.

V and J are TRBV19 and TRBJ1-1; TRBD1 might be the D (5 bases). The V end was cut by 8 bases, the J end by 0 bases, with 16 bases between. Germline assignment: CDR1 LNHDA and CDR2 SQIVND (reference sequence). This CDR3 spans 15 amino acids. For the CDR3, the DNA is TGTGCCAGTTCGGGGAGTTCAGGGTTGAACACTGAAGCTTTCTTT. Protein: CASSGSSGLNTEAFF. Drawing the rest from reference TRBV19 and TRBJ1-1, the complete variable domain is DGGITQSPKYLFRKEGQNVTLSCEQNLNHDAMYWYRQDPGQGLRLIYYSQIVNDFQKGDIAEGYSVSREKKESFPLTVTSAQKNPTAFYLCASSGSSGLNTEAFFGQGTRLTVV.

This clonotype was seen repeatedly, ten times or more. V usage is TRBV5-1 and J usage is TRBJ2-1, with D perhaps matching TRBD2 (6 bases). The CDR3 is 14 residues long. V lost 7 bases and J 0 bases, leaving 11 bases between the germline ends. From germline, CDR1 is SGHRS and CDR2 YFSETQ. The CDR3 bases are TGCGCCAGCTCCGGGACTGACTCCTACAATGAGCAGTTCTTC. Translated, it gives CASSGTDSYNEQFF.

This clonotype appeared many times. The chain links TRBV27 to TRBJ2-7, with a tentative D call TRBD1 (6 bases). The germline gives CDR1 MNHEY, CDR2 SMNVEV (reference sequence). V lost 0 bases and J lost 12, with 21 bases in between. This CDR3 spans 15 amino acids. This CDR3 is CASSLSQGPRDIRYF. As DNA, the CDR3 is TGTGCCAGCAGTTTATCCCAGGGGCCTAGGGACATCCGGTACTTC.

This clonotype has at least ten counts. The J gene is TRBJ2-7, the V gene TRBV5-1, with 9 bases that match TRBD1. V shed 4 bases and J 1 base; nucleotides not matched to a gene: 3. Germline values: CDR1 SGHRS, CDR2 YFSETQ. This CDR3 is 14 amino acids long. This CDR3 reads CASSTGGLSYEQYF. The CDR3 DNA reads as TGCGCCAGCAGCACAGGGGGCCTTTCCTACGAGCAGTACTTC.

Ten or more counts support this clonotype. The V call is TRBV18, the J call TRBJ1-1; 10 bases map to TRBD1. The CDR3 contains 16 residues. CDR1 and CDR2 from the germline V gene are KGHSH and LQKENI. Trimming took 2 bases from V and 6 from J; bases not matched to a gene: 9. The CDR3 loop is CASSPAKGQGSPEAFF. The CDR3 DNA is TGTGCCAGCTCACCAGCCAAGGGACAGGGGTCCCCTGAAGCTTTCTTT.

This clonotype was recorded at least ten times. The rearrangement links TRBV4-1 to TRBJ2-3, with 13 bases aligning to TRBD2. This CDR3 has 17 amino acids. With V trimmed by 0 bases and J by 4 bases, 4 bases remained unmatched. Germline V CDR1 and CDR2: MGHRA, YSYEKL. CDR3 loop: CASSQERTSGGADTQYF. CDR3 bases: TGCGCCAGCAGCCAAGAACGCACTAGCGGGGGGGCAGATACGCAGTATTTT.

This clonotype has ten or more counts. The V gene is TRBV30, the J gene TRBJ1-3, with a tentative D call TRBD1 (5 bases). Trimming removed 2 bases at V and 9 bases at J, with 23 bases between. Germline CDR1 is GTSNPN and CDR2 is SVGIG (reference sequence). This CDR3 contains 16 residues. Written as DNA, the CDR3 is TGTGCCTGGAGTAAGGGCACGATGGGTGAAGGGGCCACCATATATTTT. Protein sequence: CAWSKGTMGEGATIYF.

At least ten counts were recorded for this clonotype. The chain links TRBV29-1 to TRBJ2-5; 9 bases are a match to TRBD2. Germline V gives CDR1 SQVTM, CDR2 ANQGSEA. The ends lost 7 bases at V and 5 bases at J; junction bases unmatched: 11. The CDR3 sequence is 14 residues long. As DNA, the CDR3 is TGCAGCGCCGTGCGGGAGGGTTCTTTGGAGACCCAGTACTTC. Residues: CSAVREGSLETQYF.

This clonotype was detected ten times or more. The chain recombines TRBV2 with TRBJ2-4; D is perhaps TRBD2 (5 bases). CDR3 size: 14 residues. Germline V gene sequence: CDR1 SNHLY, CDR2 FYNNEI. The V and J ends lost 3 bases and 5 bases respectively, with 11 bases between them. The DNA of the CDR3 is TGTGCCAGCAGTGAGTCGCCGCGGGAAAACATTCAGTACTTC. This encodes CASSESPRENIQYF.

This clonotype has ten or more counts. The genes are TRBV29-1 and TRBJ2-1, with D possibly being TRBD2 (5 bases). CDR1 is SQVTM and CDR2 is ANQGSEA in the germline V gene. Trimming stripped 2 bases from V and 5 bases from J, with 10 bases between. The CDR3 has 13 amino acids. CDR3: CSVERPGDNEQFF. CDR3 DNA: TGCAGCGTTGAACGCCCCGGGGACAATGAGCAGTTCTTC.

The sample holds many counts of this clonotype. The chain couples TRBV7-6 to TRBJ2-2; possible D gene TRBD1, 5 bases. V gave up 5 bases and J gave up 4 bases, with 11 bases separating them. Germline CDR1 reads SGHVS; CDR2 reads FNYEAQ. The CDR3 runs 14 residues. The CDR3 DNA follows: TGTGCCAGCAGCCCCTTGGGGCCCACCGGGGAGCTGTTTTTT. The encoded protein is CASSPLGPTGELFF. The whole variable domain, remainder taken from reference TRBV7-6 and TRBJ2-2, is GAGVSQSPRYKVTKRGQDVALRCDPISGHVSLYWYRQALGQGPEFLTYFNYEAQQDKSGLPNDRFSAERPEGSISTLTIQRTEQRDSAMYRCASSPLGPTGELFFGEGSRLTVL.

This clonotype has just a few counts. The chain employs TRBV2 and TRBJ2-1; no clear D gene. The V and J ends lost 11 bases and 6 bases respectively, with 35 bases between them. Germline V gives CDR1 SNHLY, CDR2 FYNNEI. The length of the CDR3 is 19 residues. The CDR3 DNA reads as TGTGCCCTCTGTCCGAATCATAGACGGCATCCCCTTTTACGCAATGAGCAGTTCTTC. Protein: CALCPNHRRHPLLRNEQFF.

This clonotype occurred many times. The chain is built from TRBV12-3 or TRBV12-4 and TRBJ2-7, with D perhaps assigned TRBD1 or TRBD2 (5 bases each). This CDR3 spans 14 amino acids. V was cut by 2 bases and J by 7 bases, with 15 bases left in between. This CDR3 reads CASSLKDTWGEQYF. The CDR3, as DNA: TGTGCCAGCAGTTTAAAGGACACCTGGGGGGAGCAGTACTTC.

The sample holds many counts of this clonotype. As DNA, the CDR3 is TGCGCCAGCAGCTGGGCAACAGGGACCACTGAAGCTTTCTTT. Amino acid sequence: CASSWATGTTEAFF. V usage is TRBV5-1 and J usage is TRBJ1-1; maybe TRBD1 (6 bases). Trimming took off 3 bases at V and 4 bases at J, with 13 bases between the two ends. The CDR3 spans 14 residues. CDR1 is SGHRS and CDR2 is YFSETQ in the germline V gene. The full variable domain, completed using reference TRBV5-1 and TRBJ1-1, is KAGVTQTPRYLIKTRGQQVTLSCSPISGHRSVSWYQQTPGQGLQFLFEYFSETQRNKGNFPGRFSGRQFSNSRSEMNVSTLELGDSALYLCASSWATGTTEAFFGQGTRLTVV.

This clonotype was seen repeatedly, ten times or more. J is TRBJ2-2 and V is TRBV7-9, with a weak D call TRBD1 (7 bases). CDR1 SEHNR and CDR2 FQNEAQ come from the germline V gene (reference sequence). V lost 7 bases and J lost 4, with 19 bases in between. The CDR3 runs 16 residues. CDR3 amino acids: CASTLGGTVSTGELFF. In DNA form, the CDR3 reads TGTGCCAGCACCTTGGGCGGGACAGTTTCCACCGGGGAGCTGTTTTTT. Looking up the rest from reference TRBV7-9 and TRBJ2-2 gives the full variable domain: DTGVSQNPRHKITKRGQNVTFRCDPISEHNRLYWYRQTLGQGPEFLTYFQNEAQLEKSRLLSDRFSAERPKGSFSTLEIQRTEQGDSAMYLCASTLGGTVSTGELFFGEGSRLTVL.

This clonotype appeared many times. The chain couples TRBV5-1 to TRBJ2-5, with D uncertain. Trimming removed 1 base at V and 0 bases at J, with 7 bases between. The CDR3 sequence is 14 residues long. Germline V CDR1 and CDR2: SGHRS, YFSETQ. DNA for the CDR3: TGCGCCAGCAGCTTGTCGGCAGACCAAGAGACCCAGTACTTC. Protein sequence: CASSLSADQETQYF.

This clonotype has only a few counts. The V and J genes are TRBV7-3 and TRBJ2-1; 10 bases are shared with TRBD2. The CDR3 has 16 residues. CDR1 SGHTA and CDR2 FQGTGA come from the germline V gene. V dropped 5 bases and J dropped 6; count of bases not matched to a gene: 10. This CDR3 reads CASSPSGLAGANEQFF. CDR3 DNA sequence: TGTGCCAGCAGCCCCTCGGGGCTAGCGGGGGCCAATGAGCAGTTCTTC.

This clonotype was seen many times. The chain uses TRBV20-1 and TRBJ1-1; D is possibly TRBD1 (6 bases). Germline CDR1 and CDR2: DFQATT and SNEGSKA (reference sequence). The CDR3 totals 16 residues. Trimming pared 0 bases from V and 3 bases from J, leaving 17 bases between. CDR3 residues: CSARDSGRGLDTEAFF. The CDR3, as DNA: TGCAGTGCTAGAGATAGCGGCAGGGGATTGGACACTGAAGCTTTCTTT.